This TCR beta chain stems from a study of blood T cells in healthy people across ages. Study-level findings and limits: Lack of knowledge of donor CMV status possibly confounded expanded clonotype changes. TCR beta diversity, measured per million T cells, fell in a roughly linear way with age.

Trimming left V 4 bases short and J 5 bases short, with 16 bases between. The length of the CDR3 is 15 residues. Germline V gives CDR1 SGDLS, CDR2 YYNGEE. For this clonotype: The antigen is unknown.

Together with a sample-barcoded 5' primer, a J-beta primer mix was included in a second PCR lasting about 6 to 11 cycles. Through a template-switch adaptor with 12 random nucleotides, each cDNA molecule received a tag. TCRdb ran MiXCR on the 5' RACE reads and lists one entry per CDR3 protein. The sample includes 850,000 to 1,100,000 distinct CDR3 sequences, approximately 38% of them seen just once. The receptor comes from a man aged 18 to 35 in good health. The sample consisted of blood. The chain employs TRBV9 and TRBJ2-4; either TRBD1 or TRBD2 may fit D (6 bases each). The CDR3 reads CASSRGGTRENIQYF. CDR3 bases: TGTGCCAGCAGCCGCGGCGGGACACGGGAAAACATTCAGTACTTC.